A single sample is the source of the 15 T cell receptor beta chains below, sequenced in a study of CD8 T cells in ankylosing spondylitis. TCRdb re-analysed the 5' RACE reads in MiXCR, keeping a single row per CDR3 protein. The sample includes a few hundred thousand distinct CDR3 sequences, about 9.9% of them seen just once. The specimen was blood, either unsorted or a sorted T cell fraction (not recorded which). The source is a female donor with ankylosing spondylitis or in good health (not recorded which).

In regard to this clonotype: Just one base apart from a much larger clone, this may be a read error. This rearrangement joins TRBV6-2 or TRBV6-3 to TRBJ1-1, with D perhaps matching TRBD1 (5 bases). The germline gives CDR1 MNHEY, CDR2 SVGEGT. CDR3 length: 14 amino acids. CDR3: CASGYRRMNTEAFF. DNA for the CDR3: TGTGCCAGCGGTTACAGGAGGATGAACACTGAAGCTTTCTTT.

Many counts were recorded for this clonotype. This CDR3 is CASSLVREETQYF. The CDR3 coding sequence is TGTGCCAGCAGCTTAGTGCGGGAAGAGACCCAGTACTTC. The chain joins TRBV7-2 to TRBJ2-5; a possible D gene is TRBD2 (5 bases). CDR1 is SGHTA and CDR2 is FQGNSA in the germline V gene. Trimming left V 1 base short and J 3 bases short, with 6 bases between. The CDR3 has 13 residues.

This rearrangement joins TRBV7-9 to TRBJ2-3, with D perhaps matching TRBD2 (6 bases). The CDR3 is 14 residues long. Germline CDR1 SEHNR, CDR2 FQNEAQ (reference sequence). The V end was cut by 4 bases, the J end by 4 bases, with 12 bases between. The CDR3 nucleotides read TGTGCCAGCAGCTCTGGGACTCCGCCAGATACGCAGTATTTT. Protein product: CASSSGTPPDTQYF.

This clonotype was counted ten times or more. The chain uses TRBV15 and TRBJ2-1; a weak D match, TRBD2 (5 bases). Germline CDR1 LNHNV, CDR2 YYDKDF (reference sequence). The CDR3 loop spans 17 amino acids. The V end lost 0 bases, the J end lost 7 bases, and 19 bases lay between the germline ends. CDR3 in amino acids: CATSRDPGDSLVNEQFF. CDR3 in DNA: TGTGCCACCAGCAGAGATCCCGGGGATTCCCTCGTAAATGAGCAGTTCTTC.

Ten or more counts support this clonotype. The chain joins TRBV29-1 to TRBJ2-1; 9 nucleotides match TRBD2. With V trimmed by 6 bases and J by 2 bases, 5 bases remained unmatched. CDR3 length equals 14 residues. Germline assignment: CDR1 SQVTM and CDR2 ANQGSEA. The CDR3 DNA is TGCAGCGTCGGCATAGCGGGGGCCTACAATGAGCAGTTCTTC. It yields the protein CSVGIAGAYNEQFF.

The V gene is TRBV5-1, the J gene TRBJ1-5, with 8 positions matching TRBD1. The CDR3 contains 18 residues. Per the germline V gene, CDR1 is SGHRS and CDR2 is YFSETQ. V lost 5 bases and J lost 0; bases outside the gene matches: 13. The CDR3, as DNA: TGCGCCAGCAGACCAGACAGGGGCCCCCCTTATAGCAATCAGCCCCAGCATTTT. This codes for CASRPDRGPPYSNQPQHF.

This clonotype was seen at least ten times. The chain links TRBV4-3 to TRBJ1-6; the D is unclear. The V end was cut by 0 bases, the J end by 7 bases, with 10 bases between. There are 15 residues in the CDR3. Germline V gene data show CDR1 as LGHNA and CDR2 as YSLEER. Here the CDR3 reads CASSQEDTINSPLHF. The CDR3, as DNA: TGCGCCAGCAGCCAAGAAGACACAATCAATTCACCCCTCCACTTT.

The table lists this clonotype with a few counts. This sequence joins TRBV5-5 and TRBJ1-1; D gene uncertain. Germline V gene lookup returns CDR1 SGHKS and CDR2 YYEKEE (reference sequence). This CDR3 contains 15 residues. Trimming shortened V by 0 bases and J by 4 bases, and 13 bases separated the two germline ends. The CDR3 bases are TGTGCCAGCAGCTTGGACAAGGTCAGCATCACTGAAGCTTTCTTT. Translating gives CASSLDKVSITEAFF.

The J gene is TRBJ2-1, the V gene TRBV6-1; D perhaps matches TRBD2 (6 bases). CDR1 is MNHNS, CDR2 SASEGT, per germline. V was shortened by 4 bases and J by 2 bases, with 12 bases between the two germline ends. The CDR3 extends over 15 amino acids. The CDR3 here is CASSVTGDPYNEQFF. CDR3 coding DNA: TGTGCCAGCAGTGTTACGGGGGACCCCTACAATGAGCAGTTCTTC.

This clonotype was seen at least ten times. The J gene is TRBJ2-7, the V gene TRBV5-5; TRBD2 matches at 9 bases. This CDR3 contains 17 residues. The junction had 14 bases not matched to a gene; V was cut back by 4 bases and J by 3 bases. Germline V gene data show CDR1 as SGHKS and CDR2 as YYEKEE (reference sequence). The CDR3 DNA reads as TGTGCCAGCAGCCCCGAGGCCGGGACTAGCAGATTCTACGAGCAGTACTTC. This codes for CASSPEAGTSRFYEQYF.

This clonotype was picked up many times. V and J are TRBV20-1 and TRBJ1-3, with unresolved D. Trimming shortened V by 6 bases and J by 2 bases, and 5 bases separated the two germline ends. This CDR3 is 11 amino acids long. Germline V gives CDR1 DFQATT, CDR2 SNEGSKA (reference sequence). The CDR3: CSASAGNTIYF. The CDR3 region has the DNA TGCAGTGCCAGCGCTGGAAACACCATATATTTT.

The table lists this clonotype with many counts. This rearrangement joins TRBV4-3 to TRBJ2-1; TRBD2 agrees at 10 bases. Germline loops: CDR1 LGHNA, CDR2 YSLEER. The CDR3 extends over 18 amino acids. V lost 4 bases, J lost 5 bases, and 14 bases stayed unmatched. CDR3 amino acids: CASSRIAASGRTNNEQFF. The CDR3 DNA follows: TGCGCCAGCAGCCGCATTGCAGCTAGCGGGAGAACAAACAATGAGCAGTTCTTC.

There are many counts of this clonotype. The chain employs TRBV7-9 and TRBJ2-1; TRBD2 agrees at 9 bases. The V and J ends lost 8 bases and 6 bases, in that order; junction bases with no gene match: 14. This CDR3 has 16 amino acids. Germline loops: CDR1 SEHNR, CDR2 FQNEAQ (reference sequence). CDR3 sequence: CASVRSSGRSVNEQFF. In nucleotides, the CDR3 is TGTGCCAGCGTACGGAGTAGCGGGAGAAGTGTCAATGAGCAGTTCTTC.

The table lists this clonotype with many counts. This chain links TRBV12-3 or TRBV12-4 with TRBJ2-1; D is perhaps TRBD2 (5 bases). V gave up 1 base and J gave up 7 bases, with 11 bases separating them. The CDR3 runs 14 residues. CDR3 protein: CASSLGADWNEQFF. CDR3 sequence (DNA): TGTGCCAGCAGTTTAGGAGCGGATTGGAATGAGCAGTTCTTC.

Regarding this clonotype: An end of the junction does not agree with germline; a read error may underlie this. This chain's CDR3 is CASSPPIALERLFF. The CDR3 DNA reads as TGTGCCAGCTCACCACCGATCGCTCTGGAAAGACTGTTTTTT. The chain links TRBV18 to TRBJ1-4; D remains ambiguous. Per the germline V gene, CDR1 is KGHSH and CDR2 is LQKENI. The CDR3 spans 14 residues. The full variable domain, in which reference TRBV18 and TRBJ1-4 provide the parts outside the CDR3, is NAGVMQNPRHLVRRRGQEARLRCSPMKGHSHVYWYRQLPEEGLKFMVYLQKENIIDESGMPKERFSAEFPKEGPSILRIQQVVRGDSAAYFCASSPPIALERLFFGSGTQLSVL.